A single T cell receptor (beta chain) is shown here with its context. No antigen is known for it. This entry belongs to a study of cytomegalovirus exposure and HLA in healthy donors. Study observations and caveats: Researchers reported in a later analysis that a missense DCLRE1C variant was tied to TCR beta V- and J-gene trimming. It was 150 or so TCR beta chains that were listed as cytomegalovirus-associated.

The PCR was carried out with 60 Vbeta primers and 13 Jbeta primers. The repertoire was sequenced with immunoSEQ multiplex PCR; TCRdb's copy has only in-frame clones and lacks some. The sample records 100,000 to 150,000 clones, around four fifths being singletons. Sequencing was carried out using PBMCs. The clonotype originates from a man between 60 and 75 years old in good health and CMV-seropositive.

In DNA form, the CDR3 reads TGTGCCAGCAGCGTAGTCGGGACTAGCGGGAGCAATGAGCAGTTCTTC. Protein sequence: CASSVVGTSGSNEQFF. The chain couples TRBV9 to TRBJ2-1, with 14 bases lining up with TRBD2. The CDR3 contains 16 residues. V lost 0 bases, J lost 6 bases, and 2 bases stayed unmatched. Looked up from germline, CDR1 is SGDLS and CDR2 is YYNGEE.